Presented here are 15 T cell receptor beta chains from one specimen sequenced in a study of T cell clonality in common variable immunodeficiency. Some clones are missing from TCRdb's copy, which holds only in-frame ones; the method was immunoSEQ multiplex PCR. Listed for the sample are around 81,000 clones, none seen a single time. Sequences were obtained from peripheral blood mononuclear cells. These receptors were obtained from a person aged 18 to 70 in good health.

This clone was found many times. The read falls 3 residues short of the CDR3 end, and the missing part is taken from the germline J gene. J is TRBJ1-1 and V is TRBV18, with D possibly matching TRBD1 (5 bases). Germline CDR1 KGHSH, CDR2 LQKENI. Trimming stripped 0 bases from V and 3 bases from J, with 14 bases between. This CDR3 is built from 16 residues. CDR3 sequence: CASSPPGTPGDTEAFF. The covered CDR3 bases are TGTGCCAGCTCACCACCGGGGACGCCGGGGGACACTGAA.

At least ten counts were recorded for this clone. The read ends 3 residues early relative to the CDR3; the germline J gene fills the gap. The chain is built from TRBV29-1 and TRBJ2-1; possible D gene TRBD1, 5 bases. V was cut by 0 bases and J by 4 bases, with 10 bases left in between. The CDR3 contains 14 residues. Germline CDR1 and CDR2: SQVTM and ANQGSEA. Partial CDR3 DNA: TGCAGCGTTGAAGAGACAGCGTATTACAATGAG. It specifies CSVEETAYYNE. The full CDR3 is CSVEETAYYNEQFF.

This clone was recorded many times. The part of the CDR3 DNA that was read is TGTGCCATCAGTGTTGGTACAGGGAACTATGGC. Protein sequence: CAISVGTGNYG. The full CDR3 protein is CAISVGTGNYGYTF. The genes are TRBV10-3 and TRBJ1-2, with a weak D call TRBD1 (6 bases). The CDR3 goes on 3 residues after the read ends, and that part is filled in from the germline J gene. The germline CDR1 and CDR2 sequences are ENHRY and SYGVKD. This CDR3 region has 14 residues. Trimming shortened V by 4 bases and J by 2 bases, and 11 bases separated the two germline ends.

The table lists this clone with many counts. The CDR3 end is not reached by the read, which stops 3 residues before it; the germline J gene fills it in. The chain carries TRBV18 and TRBJ1-5; tentatively, D is TRBD1 (6 bases). Looked up from germline, CDR1 is KGHSH and CDR2 is LQKENI. Trimming pared 4 bases from V and 4 bases from J, leaving 14 bases between. This CDR3 has 15 amino acids. The CDR3 DNA, read in part, is TGTGCCAGCTCACTAACATCCGGACAGAATCAGCCC. This translates into CASSLTSGQNQP. The entire CDR3 is CASSLTSGQNQPQHF.

Many counts were recorded for this clone. The read terminates 3 residues ahead of where the CDR3 ends, so the germline J gene completes it. V is TRBV18 and J is TRBJ2-3; perhaps TRBD2 as D (5 bases). Germline values: CDR1 KGHSH, CDR2 LQKENI. V lost 3 bases and J lost 3, with 16 bases in between. The CDR3 spans 16 residues. Partial CDR3 DNA: TGTGCCAGCTCACCCCTCGGGCGGGCTGGGACAGATACG. Its translation: CASSPLGRAGTDT. The entire CDR3 is CASSPLGRAGTDTQYF. Full variable domain (remainder filled in from reference TRBV18 and TRBJ2-3): NAGVMQNPRHLVRRRGQEARLRCSPMKGHSHVYWYRQLPEEGLKFMVYLQKENIIDESGMPKERFSAEFPKEGPSILRIQQVVRGDSAAYFCASSPLGRAGTDTQYFGPGTRLTVL.

To note about this clone: The read is 3 residues too short to cover the CDR3 end, so that end is filled in from the germline J gene. The rearrangement joins TRBV30 to TRBJ1-2, with TRBD1 as a possible D gene (5 bases). Germline V gives CDR1 GTSNPN, CDR2 SVGIG (reference sequence). CDR3 size: 13 residues. CDR3 DNA (partial): TGTGCCTGGGGGACTAGCGGCACAGATACC. Protein: CAWGTSGTDT. In full, the CDR3 reads CAWGTSGTDTYTF.

This clone was recorded at least ten times. The sequence runs out 3 residues before the end of the CDR3; the remainder is reconstructed from the germline J gene. This chain uses TRBV5-1 with TRBJ1-5, with 7 nucleotides matching TRBD1. The CDR3 spans 15 residues. Germline CDR1 and CDR2: SGHRS and YFSETQ. The ends lost 0 bases at V and 5 bases at J; junction bases unmatched: 5. The CDR3 sequence is CASSLGQGRDQPQHF. CDR3 bases read: TGCGCCAGCAGCTTGGGACAGGGTAGGGATCAGCCC. The full variable domain, completed using reference TRBV5-1 and TRBJ1-5, is KAGVTQTPRYLIKTRGQQVTLSCSPISGHRSVSWYQQTPGQGLQFLFEYFSETQRNKGNFPGRFSGRQFSNSRSEMNVSTLELGDSALYLCASSLGQGRDQPQHFGDGTRLSIL.

This clone has a count of ten or more. The CDR3 sequence is CASSNPRETQYF. The CDR3 bases that were read are TGTGCCAGCAGCAACCCTCGGGAGACC. This chain connects TRBV5-4 to TRBJ2-5; D gene unclear. Read sequence stops 3 residues before the CDR3 end, and the germline J gene provides the missing end. The CDR3 is made up of 12 amino acids. Germline V CDR1 and CDR2: SGHNT, YYREEE (reference sequence). V was cut by 4 bases and J by 5 bases, with 9 bases left in between. The variable domain in full, with the rest retrieved from reference TRBV5-4 and TRBJ2-5, is ETGVTQSPTHLIKTRGQQVTLRCSSQSGHNTVSWYQQALGQGPQFIFQYYREEENGRGNFPPRFSGLQFPNYSSELNVNALELDDSALYLCASSNPRETQYFGPGTRLLVL.

The sample holds many counts of this clone. With the read ending 3 residues before the CDR3 end, the germline J gene is used to fill in that end. The V gene is TRBV11-2, the J gene TRBJ1-2; 8 bases are shared with TRBD1. CDR1 is SGHAT, CDR2 FQNNGV, per germline. Germline trimming cut 5 bases from V and 7 bases from J; bases unmatched to any gene: 12. The CDR3 extends over 15 amino acids. The CDR3 DNA, read in part, is TGTGCCAGCAGCGTCCAGGGGGCGCAGGGGTCTGGC. Protein: CASSVQGAQGSG. The whole CDR3 sequence is CASSVQGAQGSGYTF. The complete variable domain, with remaining parts taken from reference TRBV11-2 and TRBJ1-2, reads EAGVAQSPRYKIIEKRQSVAFWCNPISGHATLYWYQQILGQGPKLLIQFQNNGVVDDSQLPKDRFSAERLKGVDSTLKIQPAKLEDSAVYLCASSVQGAQGSGYTFGSGTRLTVV.

This clone has at least ten counts. The read gets to within 3 residues of the CDR3 end, and the germline J gene fills in the rest. The chain recombines TRBV5-6 with TRBJ2-1, with 8 positions matching TRBD1. The CDR3 consists of 13 residues. CDR1 is SGHDT, CDR2 YYEEEE, per germline. After removal of 3 bases from V and 8 bases from J, the junction contained 4 bases not matched to a gene. CDR3 loop: CASSWKDRDEQFF. The covered CDR3 bases are TGTGCCAGCAGCTGGAAGGACAGGGATGAG.

The sample holds many counts of this clone. The read stops 3 residues short of the end of the CDR3; the missing end is completed from the germline J gene. The chain links TRBV19 to TRBJ2-5; D possibly corresponds to TRBD2 (5 bases). The germline V gene encodes CDR1 LNHDA and CDR2 SQIVND (reference sequence). The CDR3 extends over 11 amino acids. V lost 5 bases, J lost 5 bases, and 6 bases lay in between. CDR3 residues: CASSSGETQYF. The DNA read from the CDR3 is TGTGCCAGTAGTTCGGGGGAGACC.

There are many counts of this clone. The CDR3 end falls 3 residues outside the read, so it is completed with the germline J gene. This rearrangement joins TRBV30 to TRBJ1-2, with D possibly matching TRBD1 (5 bases). Trimming removed 1 base at V and 7 bases at J, with 10 bases between. The CDR3 loop spans 12 amino acids. The germline V gene has CDR1 GTSNPN and CDR2 SVGIG (reference sequence). The CDR3: CAWSEGVGGYTF. The part of the CDR3 DNA that was read is TGTGCCTGGAGTGAAGGGGTGGGTGGC.

This clone was detected many times. The missing CDR3 end, 3 residues past where the read stops, is filled in from the germline J gene. The genes are TRBV10-3 and TRBJ2-6, with TRBD1 matching over 7 bases. The CDR3 covers 17 residues. After removal of 8 bases from V and 0 bases from J, the junction contained 10 bases not matched to a gene. CDR1 ENHRY and CDR2 SYGVKD come from the germline V gene. CDR3 protein: CAIRPRSGGSGANVLTF. CDR3 DNA, as far as it was read: TGTGCCATCCGCCCCCGATCAGGGGGCTCTGGGGCCAACGTC.

There are many counts of this clone. The read stops 3 residues short of the end of the CDR3; the missing end is completed from the germline J gene. The chain joins TRBV20-1 to TRBJ2-1, with TRBD2 matching over 13 bases. Germline V gene lookup returns CDR1 DFQATT and CDR2 SNEGSKA (reference sequence). CDR3 size: 17 residues. The junction had 13 bases not matched to a gene; V was cut back by 4 bases and J by 7 bases. CDR3 bases read: TGCAGTGCTACCGTCCCAGGGGGACTAGCGGGAACGAATGAG. It yields the protein CSATVPGGLAGTNE. The whole CDR3 protein reads CSATVPGGLAGTNEQFF.

This clone occurred many times. The read stops 3 residues short of the end of the CDR3; the missing end is completed from the germline J gene. The J gene is TRBJ1-5, the V gene TRBV20-1; no definite D call. The CDR3 loop spans 16 amino acids. Between the trimmed V and J ends, which lost 0 bases and 4 bases, there was a span of 16 bases. CDR1 and CDR2 from the germline V gene are DFQATT and SNEGSKA (reference sequence). The sequenced part of the CDR3 DNA is TGCAGTGCTAGAGACCTTCGCGGGCCGGGGAATCAGCCC. Translated: CSARDLRGPGNQP. The entire CDR3 is CSARDLRGPGNQPQHF.